The clone carrying this TCR beta chain was observed a few times. This record comes from a study of beta chain features in type 1 diabetes. Of the isolated RNA, all was reverse transcribed, and so the sequenced material was expressed TCRB transcripts. Here immunoSEQ multiplex PCR was the method, and the copy in TCRdb shows in-frame clones only, minus some. The sample lists under 300,000 clones, 27% seen once, with about 3.9% in the top ten. Trimming took off 6 bases at V and 1 base at J, with 12 bases between the two ends. CDR3 length: 14 amino acids. CDR1 and CDR2 (germline): KGHSH, LQKENI. The sequencing sample was made of central memory CD4+ T cells from blood. The chain employs TRBV18 and TRBJ1-1, with D maybe TRBD1 (6 bases). The origin of this receptor is a man in his thirties or forties in good health. For the CDR3, the DNA is TGTGCCAGCTCCCCCGAGGGGGGGAACACTGAAGCTTTCTTT. Its translation is CASSPEGGNTEAFF.